This entry lists 28 T cell receptor beta chains sequenced from one sample in a study of tumor-infiltrating lymphocytes in primary liver carcinoma. RNA was extracted from whole blood without cell sorting, alongside germline DNA. The researchers produced TCR beta cDNA from around 0.5 ug total RNA with a constant-region primer. Slightly modified ARM-PCR with three nested multiplex PCR rounds yielded TCR beta libraries. Amplification in the first two PCR rounds was performed using TRBV1-TRBV30 forward primers and a C-beta reverse primer for 10 cycles each. TCRdb re-called the multiplex PCR reads with MiXCR, one entry per CDR3 protein. In the table there are about 300,000 distinct CDR3 sequences, about 62% of which are singletons. Specimen: peripheral blood. The receptors were gathered from a man aged 40-55 years with primary liver carcinoma and hepatitis B virus infection.

For this clonotype: Since the CDR3 does not end with the conserved phenylalanine or tryptophan, this likely comes from a read error. V gene TRBV13 combines with J gene TRBJ2-7; 8 bases align to TRBD2. Germline CDR1 reads PRHDT; CDR2 reads FYEKMQ (reference sequence). The CDR3 loop spans 15 amino acids. V was clipped by 6 bases and J by 3 bases; unmatched bases: 10. The CDR3 protein is CASSARRGANYEQYS. In DNA form, the CDR3 reads TGTGCCAGCAGTGCCCGGCGGGGGGCGAACTACGAGCAGTACTCC.

In regard to this clonotype: A junction end diverges from the germline sequence, so it may reflect a read error. The chain uses TRBV4-3 and TRBJ2-1; D not certain. This CDR3 has 16 amino acids. Germline assignment: CDR1 LGHNA and CDR2 YSLEER. The CDR3 DNA reads as TGCGCCAGGAGCCAAGATAGGCTTAACTCCTACAATGAGCAGTTCTTC. It translates to CARSQDRLNSYNEQFF.

This clonotype was observed many times. V and J are TRBV6-5 and TRBJ2-3; 12 nucleotides align to TRBD2. The junction had 6 bases not matched to a gene; V was cut back by 4 bases and J by 7 bases. The CDR3 has 15 residues. Germline CDR1 is MNHEY and CDR2 is SVGAGI. DNA of the CDR3: TGTGCCAGCAGTTCTCCTAGCGGGAGGGCGAATACGCAGTATTTT. It is translated as CASSSPSGRANTQYF.

This clonotype was seen ten or more times. The gene calls are TRBV12-3 or TRBV12-4 and TRBJ2-4; no reliable D call. This CDR3 has 15 residues. V dropped 6 bases and J dropped 0 bases, with 12 bases sitting between them. In DNA, the CDR3 is TGTGCCAGCAGCCCGGTTCGGTTAGCCAAAAACATTCAGTACTTC. Its translation is CASSPVRLAKNIQYF.

As to this clonotype: The conserved phenylalanine or tryptophan is not found at the CDR3 terminus, so this likely reflects a read error. This rearrangement joins TRBV6-6 to TRBJ1-4; a weak D match, TRBD1 (6 bases). The V and J ends lost 2 bases and 7 bases respectively, with 14 bases between them. This CDR3 contains 15 residues. CDR1 MNHNY and CDR2 SVGAGI come from the germline V gene (reference sequence). CDR3 protein: CASSYPGEVAEKLFS. The CDR3 bases are TGTGCCAGCAGTTACCCAGGGGAAGTGGCTGAAAAACTGTTTTCT.

As regards this clonotype: Its ends do not fully match the called genes, so a read error is possible. V is TRBV7-8 and J is TRBJ2-1, with 11 bases fitting TRBD2. This CDR3 has 17 residues. Per germline, CDR1 SGHVS and CDR2 FQNEAQ. Here the CDR3 DNA reads TGTGCCAGCAGCTATACTAGCGGGAGCAATCCCTACAATGAGCAGTCCTTC. It yields the protein CASSYTSGSNPYNEQSF.

To note about this clonotype: A much larger clone differs by one base, so this may be a read error. The chain recombines TRBV29-1 with TRBJ2-1; D is possibly TRBD1 (8 bases). Trimming stripped 7 bases from V and 12 bases from J, with 19 bases between. The CDR3 sequence is 12 residues long. From germline, CDR1 is SQVTM and CDR2 ANQGSEA. DNA of the CDR3: TGCAGCGGCGGACAGGGAGGGGATGCGCAGTTCTTC. It translates to CSGGQGGDAQFF.

Worth noting for this clonotype: Compared with germline, one end of the junction differs, possibly owing to a read error. The chain joins TRBV7-9 to TRBJ2-1; 9 bases agree with TRBD2. CDR1 and CDR2 from the germline V gene are SEHNR and FQNEAQ (reference sequence). The CDR3 consists of 16 residues. The DNA of the CDR3 is TGTGTCAGCAGCCCATATAGGGCTAGCGGGAACAATGAGCAGTTCTTC. This codes for CVSSPYRASGNNEQFF.

The V call is TRBV11-2, the J call TRBJ1-2; the D is unclear. V lost 7 bases and J lost 9, with 18 bases in between. The germline CDR1 and CDR2 sequences are SGHAT and FQNNGV. This CDR3 is 13 amino acids long. The CDR3 bases are TGTGCCAGCATCTTTCGGGATGGCACTCGCTACACCTTC. Amino acid sequence: CASIFRDGTRYTF.

J is TRBJ1-1 and V is TRBV29-1; no clear D gene. The CDR3 consists of 14 residues. Deletions cut 6 bases from V and 0 bases from J, with 14 bases between. Germline loops: CDR1 SQVTM, CDR2 ANQGSEA. The CDR3 protein is CSVARVGLNTEAFF. The CDR3 DNA follows: TGCAGCGTCGCAAGGGTGGGCCTGAACACTGAAGCTTTCTTT.

Note on this clonotype: A read error may explain this, as a much larger clone is one base away. The chain is built from TRBV4-2 and TRBJ2-3; possible D gene TRBD1, 6 bases. Germline V gene lookup returns CDR1 LGHNA and CDR2 YNFKEQ. This CDR3 has 14 residues. CDR3 sequence reads: CASSQVLGADAQYF. The DNA of the CDR3 is TGTGCCAGCAGCCAAGTTCTGGGGGCAGATGCGCAGTATTTT.

Note on this clonotype: One end of the junction does not line up with germline, which may come from a read error. The rearrangement uses TRBV13 and TRBJ2-3, with D perhaps being TRBD1 or TRBD2 (5 bases each). Germline lookup yields CDR1 PRHDT and CDR2 FYEKMQ (reference sequence). The CDR3 runs 13 residues. The CDR3: CATLRRGTDTQYF. For the CDR3, the DNA is TGTGCCACCCTTCGACGGGGCACTGATACGCAGTATTTT. Complete variable domain (other parts from reference TRBV13 and TRBJ2-3): AAGVIQSPRHLIKEKRETATLKCYPIPRHDTVYWYQQGPGQDPQFLISFYEKMQSDKGSIPDRFSAQQFSDYHSELNMSSLELGDSALYFCATLRRGTDTQYFGPGTRLTVL.

Regarding this clonotype: Being one base from a much bigger clone, this may be a read error. V and J are TRBV6-6 and TRBJ1-5, with D perhaps TRBD1 (6 bases). There are 18 residues in the CDR3. Germline V lookup: CDR1 MNHNY, CDR2 SVGAGI (reference sequence). The CDR3 DNA reads TGTGCCAGCACTTACTCGAGGGGGGCAGGCCAGGTTAGTCAGCCCCAGCATTTT. Protein sequence: CASTYSRGAGQVSQPQHF.

This clonotype showed up many times. The J gene is TRBJ1-2, the V gene TRBV6-2 or TRBV6-3; D gene uncertain. Germline V gives CDR1 MNHEY, CDR2 SVGEGT. The ends were cut back, 5 bases at V and 5 bases at J, with 18 bases in the middle. The CDR3 covers 15 residues. The CDR3 DNA reads as TGTGCCAGCAGTGATGGACGGCGAAGTTTTTATGGCTACACCTTC. Residues: CASSDGRRSFYGYTF.

Note on this clonotype: This may stem from a read error, because a much larger clone lies one nucleotide away. The J gene is TRBJ1-2, the V gene TRBV10-3, with TRBD1 as a possible D gene (5 bases). The CDR3 is 16 residues long. Germline lookup yields CDR1 ENHRY and CDR2 SYGVKD. Trimming removed 3 bases at V and 6 bases at J, with 20 bases between. The CDR3 spells CAISDWQDITRNGYTF. For the CDR3, the DNA is TGTGCCATCAGTGACTGGCAGGACATAACACGGAATGGCTACACCTTC.

The chain links TRBV19 to TRBJ1-1, with a weak D call TRBD1 (5 bases). The germline gives CDR1 LNHDA, CDR2 SQIVND (reference sequence). There are 14 residues in the CDR3. Trimming cost V 2 bases and J 5 bases, with 12 bases left between them. CDR3 coding DNA: TGTGCCAGTAGTATAAGGGGCGTAAGAACTGAAGCTTTCTTT. Amino acid sequence: CASSIRGVRTEAFF.

About this clonotype itself: One base away lies a much larger clone, so this may be a sequencing read error. The chain joins TRBV12-3 or TRBV12-4 to TRBJ2-4; tentative D call: TRBD1 (6 bases). The V end lost 6 bases, the J end lost 6 bases, and 12 bases lay between the germline ends. The CDR3 sequence is 13 residues long. As DNA, the CDR3 is TGTGCCAGCAGACAAGTACAGGGAAACATTCAGTACTTC. It yields the protein CASRQVQGNIQYF.

This clonotype was recorded a few times. The gene calls are TRBV14 and TRBJ2-5; D is possibly TRBD1 (5 bases). From germline, CDR1 is SGHDN and CDR2 FVKESK. The CDR3 extends over 15 amino acids. V was trimmed by 1 base and J by 5 bases, leaving 14 bases between them. DNA for the CDR3: TGTGCCAGCAGCCAAGGTAGCAGGGTTGGGGAGACCCAGTACTTC. It encodes CASSQGSRVGETQYF.

Concerning this clonotype itself: This clone may be a read error of a much larger clone one base away. The chain couples TRBV6-1 to TRBJ1-5; D unresolved. Germline CDR1 MNHNS, CDR2 SASEGT. The CDR3 is made up of 13 amino acids. CDR3 residues: CASSTGQNQAQHF. DNA of the CDR3: TGTGCCAGCAGTACGGGTCAAAATCAGGCCCAGCATTTT.

V is TRBV5-4 and J is TRBJ2-7; D might be TRBD2 (5 bases). The CDR3 totals 13 residues. V was trimmed by 8 bases and J by 6 bases, leaving 18 bases between them. Germline CDR1 is SGHNT and CDR2 is YYREEE (reference sequence). CDR3 amino acids: CASSLEEESEQYF. The CDR3 region has the DNA TGTGCCAGTAGCCTAGAGGAGGAGAGCGAGCAGTACTTC.

A remark on this clonotype: Sequence at one end of the junction differs from germline and may be a read error. The chain employs TRBV6-1 and TRBJ2-1; 11 bases are a match to TRBD2. The CDR3 has 15 amino acids. Germline V gene data show CDR1 as MNHNS and CDR2 as SASEGT. The CDR3 is CASTEELAGVDEQFF. The DNA for the CDR3 is TGTGCCAGCACTGAAGAACTAGCGGGAGTGGATGAGCAGTTCTTC.

The rearrangement links TRBV11-2 to TRBJ2-1; D is undetermined. CDR3 length: 15 amino acids. Between the trimmed V and J ends, which lost 0 bases and 4 bases, there was a span of 10 bases. Germline CDR1 reads SGHAT; CDR2 reads FQNNGV. For the CDR3, the DNA is TGTGCCAGCAGCTTAGAAAGGACCACATACAATGAGCAGTTCTTC. Translation gives CASSLERTTYNEQFF.

The table lists this clonotype with a few counts. The rearrangement links TRBV5-1 to TRBJ1-6, with 9 bases aligning to TRBD1. Germline lookup yields CDR1 SGHRS and CDR2 YFSETQ. J gave up 9 bases and V 4 bases, and 11 bases lay outside the gene matches. This CDR3 contains 16 residues. CDR3 protein: CASSQQAGTGFSPLHF. CDR3 in DNA: TGCGCCAGCAGCCAACAAGCCGGGACAGGGTTTTCACCCCTCCACTTT.

The V and J genes are TRBV5-1 and TRBJ2-7; TRBD2 might be the D (5 bases). V was trimmed by 0 bases and J by 7 bases, leaving 14 bases between them. Germline CDR1 SGHRS, CDR2 YFSETQ. The CDR3 totals 14 residues. The CDR3: CASSLGAASGEQYF. The CDR3 DNA reads TGCGCCAGCAGCTTGGGAGCGGCTTCGGGAGAGCAGTACTTC.

This clonotype has a single count. A read error is likely, as this CDR3 ends without the conserved phenylalanine or tryptophan. This chain uses TRBV28 with TRBJ2-1; D is possibly TRBD2 (6 bases). The CDR3 runs to 12 residues. The V end lost 11 bases, the J end lost 6 bases, and 14 bases lay between the germline ends. CDR1 is MDHEN and CDR2 is SYDVKM in the germline V gene. The CDR3 region has the DNA TGTGCCGGGTCGGGAGCCCTCAATGAGCAGTTCATC. This encodes CAGSGALNEQFI.

As for this clonotype: A much larger clonotype is one base distant, so this may be a read error. The chain joins TRBV7-8 to TRBJ1-5; maybe TRBD1 (5 bases). CDR1 is SGHVS and CDR2 is FQNEAQ in the germline V gene. This CDR3 comprises 16 residues. The germline V and J ends were trimmed by 4 bases and 3 bases, with 16 bases remaining between them. CDR3 residues: CASSWGVRGDNQPQHF. For the CDR3, the DNA is TGTGCCAGCAGCTGGGGGGTCAGAGGGGACAATCAGCCCCAGCATTTT.

The chain uses TRBV7-9 and TRBJ2-7; D gene uncertain. Germline V CDR1 and CDR2: SEHNR, FQNEAQ (reference sequence). This CDR3 comprises 11 residues. Trimming took 10 bases from V and 4 from J, leaving 11 bases between them. The CDR3 nucleotides are TGTGCCACCACCCCCCAATACGAGCAGTACTTC. It is translated as CATTPQYEQYF.

This clonotype has just a few counts. V gene TRBV6-1 combines with J gene TRBJ2-7, with 8 bases lining up with TRBD1. The V and J ends lost 10 bases and 7 bases, in that order; junction bases with no gene match: 9. CDR1 MNHNS and CDR2 SASEGT come from the germline V gene. This CDR3 comprises 12 residues. CDR3 loop: CATLDRAEEQYF. The CDR3 DNA reads TGTGCCACCTTGGACAGGGCTGAGGAGCAGTACTTC.